The clone carrying this T cell receptor (beta chain) was counted only a few times. Its antigen is undetermined. Unique molecular identifiers were incorporated when the TCRbeta library was constructed. TCRdb ran MiXCR on the PCR reads and lists one entry per CDR3 protein. This sample carries 500,000 to 750,000 distinct CDR3 sequences, over 25% of them seen once, and the ten largest clones take around a third. This sample stems from a study of T-cell reconstitution after alpha-beta-depleted transplantation in children. Overall study results and limits: Once a year had passed after transplant, T-cell counts and diversity came mostly from newly produced T cells. Alpha-beta T cells about two months after transplant reportedly derived from several hundred expanded graft clones.

The germline gives CDR1 LNHNV, CDR2 YYDKDF (reference sequence). J lost 3 bases, V lost 5 bases, and 9 bases had no gene match. This CDR3 region has 15 residues. The chain has TRBV15 and TRBJ1-2; 7 bases line up with TRBD1. This TCR was recovered from a boy under two years old with Wiskott-Aldrich syndrome, due to receive a stem cell transplant. The starting material was PBMCs, obtained before TCRalphabeta/CD19-depleted stem cell transplant. The DNA for the CDR3 is TGTGCCACCAGCCTCGGAGGGGGCCCCGACTATGGCTACACCTTC. This codes for CATSLGGGPDYGYTF. Together with reference TRBV15 and TRBJ1-2, the CDR3 gives the full variable domain: DAMVIQNPRYQVTQFGKPVTLSCSQTLNHNVMYWYQQKSSQAPKLLFHYYDKDFNNEADTPDNFQSRRPNTSFCFLDIRSPGLGDTAMYLCATSLGGGPDYGYTFGSGTRLTVV.